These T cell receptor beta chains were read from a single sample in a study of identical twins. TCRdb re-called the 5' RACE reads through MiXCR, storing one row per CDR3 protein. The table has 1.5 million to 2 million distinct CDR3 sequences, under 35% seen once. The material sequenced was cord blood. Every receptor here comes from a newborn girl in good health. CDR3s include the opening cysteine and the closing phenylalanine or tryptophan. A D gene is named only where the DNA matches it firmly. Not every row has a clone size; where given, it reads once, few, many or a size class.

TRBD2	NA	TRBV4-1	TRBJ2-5	TGCGCCAGCAAAGGTAGCGGGAGAAGGGAGACCCAGTACTTC	CASKGSGRRETQYF
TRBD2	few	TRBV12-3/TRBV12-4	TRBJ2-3	TGTGCCAGCAGGTTCTCTAGCGGGAGCTTCGTAGATACGCAGTATTTT	CASRFSSGSFVDTQYF
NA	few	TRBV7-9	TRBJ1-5	TGTGCCAGCAGCTTACGGGCCGGGGGCGATGGGCCCCAGCATTTT	CASSLRAGGDGPQHF
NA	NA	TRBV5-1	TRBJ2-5	TGCGCCAGCAGCTTCCCTCAAGAGGCCCAGTACTTC	CASSFPQEAQYF
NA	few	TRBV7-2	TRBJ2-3	TGTGCCAGCAGCTTATCAGGTTGGGGCACAGATACGCAGTATTTT	CASSLSGWGTDTQYF
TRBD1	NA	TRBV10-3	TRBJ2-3	TGTGCCATCAGGGCGGGGGGACAGGGGATAGATACGCAGTATTTT	CAIRAGGQGIDTQYF
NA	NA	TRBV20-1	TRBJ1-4	TGCAGTGCTATCGGGTCCTCAAGACAGGAAAATGAAAAACTGTTTTTT	CSAIGSSRQENEKLFF
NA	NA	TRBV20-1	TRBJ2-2	TGCAGTGCTAGTTTTCGGGGCGGGGACACCGGGGAGCTGTTTTTT	CSASFRGGDTGELFF
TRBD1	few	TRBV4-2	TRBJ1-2	TGTGCCAGCAGCCAAGATCATAGCAGACAGGGTGGCTACACCTTC	CASSQDHSRQGGYTF
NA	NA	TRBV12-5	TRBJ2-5	TGTGCTAGTGGTTTGGTAGCGTCCCCCACGGTTGGGACCCAGTACTTC	CASGLVASPTVGTQYF